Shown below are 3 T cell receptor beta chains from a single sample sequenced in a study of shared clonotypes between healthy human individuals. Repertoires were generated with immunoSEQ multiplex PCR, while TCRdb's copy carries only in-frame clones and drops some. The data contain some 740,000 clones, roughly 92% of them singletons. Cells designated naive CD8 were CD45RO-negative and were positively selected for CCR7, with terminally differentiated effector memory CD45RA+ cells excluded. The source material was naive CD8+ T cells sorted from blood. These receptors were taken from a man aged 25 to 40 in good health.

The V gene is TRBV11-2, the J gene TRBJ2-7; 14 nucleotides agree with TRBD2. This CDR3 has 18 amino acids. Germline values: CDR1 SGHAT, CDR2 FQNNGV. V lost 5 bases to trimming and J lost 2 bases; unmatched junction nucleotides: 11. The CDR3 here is CASSGTGTSGSPTYEQYF. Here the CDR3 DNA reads TGTGCCAGCAGCGGGACCGGGACTAGCGGGAGCCCGACCTACGAGCAGTACTTC. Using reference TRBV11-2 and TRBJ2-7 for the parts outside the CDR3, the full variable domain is EAGVAQSPRYKIIEKRQSVAFWCNPISGHATLYWYQQILGQGPKLLIQFQNNGVVDDSQLPKDRFSAERLKGVDSTLKIQPAKLEDSAVYLCASSGTGTSGSPTYEQYFGPGTRLTVT.

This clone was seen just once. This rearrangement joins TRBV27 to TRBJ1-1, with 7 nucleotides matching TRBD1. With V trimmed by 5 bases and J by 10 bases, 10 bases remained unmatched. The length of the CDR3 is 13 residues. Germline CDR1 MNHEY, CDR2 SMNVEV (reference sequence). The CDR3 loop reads CASSPRQGRLAFF. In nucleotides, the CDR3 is TGTGCCAGCAGTCCCCGACAGGGAAGGCTAGCTTTCTTT.

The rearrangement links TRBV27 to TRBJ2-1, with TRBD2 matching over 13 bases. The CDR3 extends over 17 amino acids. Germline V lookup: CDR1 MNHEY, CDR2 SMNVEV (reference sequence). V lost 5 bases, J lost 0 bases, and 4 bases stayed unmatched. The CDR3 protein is CASSTRTSGSSYNEQFF. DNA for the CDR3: TGTGCCAGCAGTACGAGGACTAGCGGGAGCTCCTACAATGAGCAGTTCTTC.